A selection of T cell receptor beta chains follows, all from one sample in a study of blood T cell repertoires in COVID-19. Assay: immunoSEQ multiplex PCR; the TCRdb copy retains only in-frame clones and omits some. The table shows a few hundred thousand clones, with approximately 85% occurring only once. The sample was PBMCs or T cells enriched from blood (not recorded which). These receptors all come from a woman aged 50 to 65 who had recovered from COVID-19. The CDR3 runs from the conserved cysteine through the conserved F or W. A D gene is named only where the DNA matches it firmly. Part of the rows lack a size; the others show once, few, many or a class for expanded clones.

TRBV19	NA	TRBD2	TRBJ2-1	TGTGCCAGTAGTACCGCCCATAGCGGGACCTACAATGAGCAGTTCTTC	CASSTAHSGTYNEQFF
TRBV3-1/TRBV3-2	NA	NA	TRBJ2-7	TGTGCCAGCAGCCCCTCCCCCGCGTCCAGGGAGCAGTACTTC	CASSPSPASREQYF
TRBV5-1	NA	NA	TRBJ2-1	TGCGCCAGCAGCTTTGACAGGTCCTACAATGAGCAGTTCTTC	CASSFDRSYNEQFF
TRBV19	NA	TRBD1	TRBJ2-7	TGTGCCAGTCACCCAGGACAGGTCGGCCACGAGCAGTACTTC	CASHPGQVGHEQYF
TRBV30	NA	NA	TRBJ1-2	TGTGCCTGGAAGGAATCGCAGGGGTACTATGGCTACACCTTC	CAWKESQGYYGYTF
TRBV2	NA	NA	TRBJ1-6	TGTGCAACACAGGGAACTCTTTTCACCCCCCTCCACTTT	CATQGTLFTPLHF
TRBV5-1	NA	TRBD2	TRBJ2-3	TGCGCCAGCAGCTTCCAAGCGGGAGCTACGCAGTATTTT	CASSFQAGATQYF
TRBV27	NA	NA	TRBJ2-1	TGTGCCAGCAGTCTGGTAGCAGATTACAATGAGCAGTTCTTC	CASSLVADYNEQFF
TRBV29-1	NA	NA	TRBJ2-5	TGCAGCGTTGCGGCGGTACAAGAGACCCAGTACTTC	CSVAAVQETQYF
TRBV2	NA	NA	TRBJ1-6	TGTGCCAGCAGTGAGGGGCCGGCCGATAATTCACCCCTCCACTTT	CASSEGPADNSPLHF
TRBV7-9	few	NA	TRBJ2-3	TGTGCCAGCAGTCCATGGGACGGGAGTGAATGGACAGATACGCAGTATTTT	CASSPWDGSEWTDTQYF
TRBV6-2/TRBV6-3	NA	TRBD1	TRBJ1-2	TGTGCCAGCAGCATCCCGGGACAGGGTGTAGGTGGCTATGGCTACACCTTC	CASSIPGQGVGGYGYTF
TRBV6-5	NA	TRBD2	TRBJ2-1	TGTGCCAGCAGGGAGGGACTAGCGGGAGAGCAGTTCTTC	CASREGLAGEQFF
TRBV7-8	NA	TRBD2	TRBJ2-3	TGTGCCAGCAGCTTATCATGGACTAGCGTTAGCACAGATACGCAGTATTTT	CASSLSWTSVSTDTQYF
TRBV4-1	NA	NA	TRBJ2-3	TGCGCCAGCAGCCAAGGGATTAGCGAGGCGGCAGATACGCAGTATTTT	CASSQGISEAADTQYF
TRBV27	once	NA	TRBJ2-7	TGTGCCAGCAGCTTGGCTCCCCCCGGGGGGTTCCAGGGGGCTAGCTCCTACGAGCAGTACTTC	CASSLAPPGGFQGASSYEQYF
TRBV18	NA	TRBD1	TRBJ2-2	TGTGCCAGCTCACCCACACCGGGACAGGGGGCGATCGGGGAGCTGTTTTTT	CASSPTPGQGAIGELFF
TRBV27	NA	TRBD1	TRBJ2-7	TGTGCCAGCAGCGGGGACAGGGCCTACGAGCAGTACTTC	CASSGDRAYEQYF
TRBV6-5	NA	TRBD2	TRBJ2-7	TGTGCCAGCGCGAAGCGGGAGGGCCGTTCGACGCAGTACTTC	CASAKREGRSTQYF
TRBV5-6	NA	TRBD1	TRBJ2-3	TGTGCCAGCAGCGCCGACAAAAGGGGACAGAGGCCAGATACGCAGTATTTT	CASSADKRGQRPDTQYF
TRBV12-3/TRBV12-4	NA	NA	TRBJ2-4	TGTGCCAGCAGTGACAGGTTTAGTCAGTACTTC	CASSDRFSQYF
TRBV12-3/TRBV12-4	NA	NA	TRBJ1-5	TGTGCCAGCAACACGGGGGGGGATCAGCCCCAGCATTTT	CASNTGGDQPQHF
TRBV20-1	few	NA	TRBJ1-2	TGCAGTGCTAGTATACACCAGGGGTCTGGCTACACCTTC	CSASIHQGSGYTF
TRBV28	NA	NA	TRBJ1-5	TGTGCCAGCAGTTCCGGGGGAGGCAATCAGCCCCAGCATTTT	CASSSGGGNQPQHF
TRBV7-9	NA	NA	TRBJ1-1	TGTGCCAGCAGCTTAACCGACAGGTCGATTGTTGCTGAAGCTTTCTTT	CASSLTDRSIVAEAFF
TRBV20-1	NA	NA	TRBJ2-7	TGCAGTGCTCAGGGACTTTACGAGCAGTACTTC	CSAQGLYEQYF
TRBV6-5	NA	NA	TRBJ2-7	TGTGCCAGCGGCCGACAGGAATCCTACGAGCAGTACTTC	CASGRQESYEQYF
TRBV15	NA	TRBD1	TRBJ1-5	TGTGCCACCAGCAGAGAGGGGGCAGGGGGTAATCAGCCCCAGCATTTT	CATSREGAGGNQPQHF
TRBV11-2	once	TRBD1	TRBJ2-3	TGTGCCAGCAGCTTATCAGGGGGCGGCACAGATACGCAGTATTTT	CASSLSGGGTDTQYF
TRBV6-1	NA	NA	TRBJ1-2	TGTGCCAGCAGTGAAGACTCGTATGGCTACACCTTC	CASSEDSYGYTF
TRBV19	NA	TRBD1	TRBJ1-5	TGTGCCAGTCGAGACAGGGTGGAAGGTCAGCCCCAGCATTTT	CASRDRVEGQPQHF
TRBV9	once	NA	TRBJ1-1	TGTGCCAGCAGCGGACATGGAAACACTGAAGCTTTCTTT	CASSGHGNTEAFF
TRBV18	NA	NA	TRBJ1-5	TGTGCCAGCCGGGCACAGGGCGTTTCGGGCAATCAGCCCCAGCATTTT	CASRAQGVSGNQPQHF
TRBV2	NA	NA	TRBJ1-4	TGTGCCAGCAGTGTAGGGGACAACCCCTCCAATGAAAAACTGTTTTTT	CASSVGDNPSNEKLFF
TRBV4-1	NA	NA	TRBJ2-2	TGCGCCAGCAGCCAAGGAGGCAGTCTGAGACGAGCGAACACCGGGGAGCTGTTTTTT	CASSQGGSLRRANTGELFF
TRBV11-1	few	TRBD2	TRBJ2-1	TGTGCCAGCAGCCTGGGGCGGACTAGCGATGAGCAGTTCTTC	CASSLGRTSDEQFF
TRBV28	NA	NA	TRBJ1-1	TGTGCCAGCAGTTTAAGGACAGCCGGAAGCACTGAAGCTTTCTTT	CASSLRTAGSTEAFF
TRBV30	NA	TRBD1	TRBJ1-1	TGTGCCTGGAGACAGGGGATACGGAACACTGAAGCTTTCTTT	CAWRQGIRNTEAFF
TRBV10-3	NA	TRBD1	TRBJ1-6	TGTGCCATCCGTGACAGGGAGGGGAATTCACCCCTCCACTTT	CAIRDREGNSPLHF
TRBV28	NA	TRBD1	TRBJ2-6	TGTGCCAGCAGTTTATCAGGGGGCGATCGGGCCAACGTCCTGACTTTC	CASSLSGGDRANVLTF
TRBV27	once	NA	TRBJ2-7	TGTGCCAGCCTCTCTGACAAGACCTACGAGCAGTACTTC	CASLSDKTYEQYF
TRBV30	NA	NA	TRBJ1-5	TGTGCCTGGAGTAGAGGGGGGGCTCAGCCCCAGCATTTT	CAWSRGGAQPQHF
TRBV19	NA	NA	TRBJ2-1	TGTGCCAGTAGTATCTTTGCGGGAATCCTCAATGAGCAGTTCTTC	CASSIFAGILNEQFF
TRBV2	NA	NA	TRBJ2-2	TGTGCCAGCAGTGTGGGGGGCACCGGGGAGCTGTTTTTT	CASSVGGTGELFF
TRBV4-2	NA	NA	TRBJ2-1	TGTGCCAGCAGCCAAGCAGGTATTTCCTACAATGAGCAGTTCTTC	CASSQAGISYNEQFF
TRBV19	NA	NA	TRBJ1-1	TGTGCCAGTAGTATTTACAGACACACTGAAGCTTTCTTT	CASSIYRHTEAFF
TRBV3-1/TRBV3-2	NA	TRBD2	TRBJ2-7	TGTGCCAGCAGCGGGACTAGCGGGAGAAGTCACGAGCAGTACTTC	CASSGTSGRSHEQYF